A selection of T cell receptor beta chains follows, all from one sample in a study of shared T cell receptors in the human thymus. Using immunoSEQ multiplex PCR, the repertoire was profiled, and TCRdb retains in-frame clones only, with some absent. Among over 650,000 clones listed, 70% to 90% were seen once. This sample was also put to use in a study of human thymus T cells.

Sample: thymocytes. The receptor source for this set is a boy under two years old with a congenital heart defect. The CDR3 runs from the conserved cysteine through the conserved F or W.

j_call v_call cdr3_aa
TRBJ1-5 TRBV28 CASSQELPQHF
TRBJ1-2 TRBV5-1 CASSMDSENGYTF
TRBJ2-5 TRBV6-5 CASSYSEGQETQYF
TRBJ2-3 TRBV7-3 CASSLTGQGTDTQYF
TRBJ2-3 TRBV19 CASRDSGLDTQYF
TRBJ2-1 TRBV14 CASSRQALAGLYNEQFF
TRBJ1-2 TRBV25-1 CASIPRTGEGYTF
TRBJ1-1 TRBV6-1 CASSELLRVLGQGSDSTEAFF
TRBJ1-4 TRBV12-5 CASGLVGQGGVREKLFF
TRBJ1-6 TRBV14 CASSGTELYNSPLHF
TRBJ2-1 TRBV11-2 CASSPRAGTTYNEQFF
TRBJ2-7 TRBV7-8 CASRATGTYEQYF
TRBJ1-6 TRBV7-9 CASSPIRSPLHF
TRBJ1-3 TRBV10-3 CAISESITGKSSGNTIYF
TRBJ2-1 TRBV19 CASSAGTSGTNEQFF
TRBJ1-2 TRBV20-1 CSVPYGYTF
TRBJ1-2 TRBV7-9 CASSSDQASYGYTF
TRBJ2-7 TRBV7-9 CASSLARQNYEQYF
TRBJ1-2 TRBV19 CASSGTLARGANYGYTF
TRBJ1-2 TRBV5-1 CASSPGQGAGGYTF
TRBJ1-5 TRBV19 CASSKDRTNQPQHF
TRBJ2-6 TRBV5-4 CASSLVSAAGANVLTF
TRBJ1-4 TRBV19 CASMDRIVEKLFF
TRBJ1-1 TRBV5-6 CASSLQGRRAFF
TRBJ2-5 TRBV5-1 CASSWGEAGGQETQYF
TRBJ1-3 TRBV6-5 CASSNREFGNTIYF
TRBJ1-1 TRBV14 CASSQRSGQVLDTEAFF
TRBJ2-7 TRBV5-6 CASSRLAGGPGYEQYF
TRBJ1-1 TRBV9 CASSVHPPEVLGGNTEAFF
TRBJ2-7 TRBV5-6 CASSFGGGNVYEQYF
TRBJ1-3 TRBV28 CASRDRDPTFSGNTIYF
TRBJ2-5 TRBV9 CASSVSGIEQETQYF
TRBJ1-3 TRBV5-4 CASSIPGGSAGNTIYF
TRBJ2-5 TRBV5-4 CASSYMGGYLETQYF
TRBJ2-7 TRBV14 CASSPGLHYEQYF
TRBJ2-3 TRBV10-3 CAISESQVAGGQDTQYF
TRBJ2-7 TRBV19 CASSAELGGYGGEQYF
TRBJ1-1 TRBV19 CASSRGWKCNTEAFF
TRBJ1-5 TRBV25-1 CASSEGGSTGIQPQHF
TRBJ2-5 TRBV5-1 CASSSLRDRGRETQYF
TRBJ2-4 TRBV5-1 CASSSGTSGGTVNIQYF
TRBJ1-5 TRBV4-3 CASSQDYRFNQPQHF
TRBJ2-7 TRBV5-1 CASSVHQGGWQYF
TRBJ2-6 TRBV9 CASSPRGGAGISLAGANVLTF
TRBJ1-1 TRBV7-8 CASNGPQGMTEAFF
TRBJ1-5 TRBV28 CASLQAGQPQHF
TRBJ1-1 TRBV4-1 CASSKDRVSTEAFF
TRBJ1-1 TRBV10-1 CASKASGDTEAFF
TRBJ1-5 TRBV28 CASHANRGADQPQHF
TRBJ1-1 TRBV15 CATSTTRDREKGTEAFF
TRBJ1-2 TRBV27 CASSSSGGGGYGYTF
TRBJ1-2 TRBV6-5 CASSFRGRDGYTF
TRBJ1-5 TRBV19 CASSKEGNQPQHF
TRBJ2-1 TRBV7-2 CASSPGLADNEQFF